This T cell receptor beta chain comes out of a study of control samples from healthy donors and cancer patients (dated by TCRdb to the early 2020s). The library was produced with the immunoSEQ multiplex PCR assay. TCRdb holds this immuneACCESS table with in-frame rearrangements only. Some clones are missing; in checked studies, unresolved V genes explain under half, and the rest has no known cause. The sample records 150,000 to 200,000 clones, 91% of which are singletons. 1.5% of the sample is held by the ten biggest clonotypes. Regarding this clone: Its antigen remains unidentified. No qualities accompany the bases; no much larger clone lies one base away.

The germline V and J ends show losses of 1 base and 5 bases respectively, and no gene match explains 2 bases of the junction. From its cysteine to its phenylalanine, the CDR3 spans 14 amino acids. Only the CDR3 region is kept as DNA, spanning 42 bases read in frame from base 1. The CDR1 and CDR2 encoded by the germline V gene (reference sequence) are LGHDT and YNNKEL. The chain was built from TRBV3-1 (or the pseudogene TRBV3-2) and TRBJ1-1; TRBD1 lines up with 9 middle nucleotides. This receptor was obtained from a woman aged 25 to 39 in good health. The sequenced material came from blood. The CDR3 corresponds to CASSQGQGGTEAFF. The nucleotide sequence reads as follows: TGTGCCAGCAGCCAAGGACAGGGGGGTACTGAAGCTTTCTTT.